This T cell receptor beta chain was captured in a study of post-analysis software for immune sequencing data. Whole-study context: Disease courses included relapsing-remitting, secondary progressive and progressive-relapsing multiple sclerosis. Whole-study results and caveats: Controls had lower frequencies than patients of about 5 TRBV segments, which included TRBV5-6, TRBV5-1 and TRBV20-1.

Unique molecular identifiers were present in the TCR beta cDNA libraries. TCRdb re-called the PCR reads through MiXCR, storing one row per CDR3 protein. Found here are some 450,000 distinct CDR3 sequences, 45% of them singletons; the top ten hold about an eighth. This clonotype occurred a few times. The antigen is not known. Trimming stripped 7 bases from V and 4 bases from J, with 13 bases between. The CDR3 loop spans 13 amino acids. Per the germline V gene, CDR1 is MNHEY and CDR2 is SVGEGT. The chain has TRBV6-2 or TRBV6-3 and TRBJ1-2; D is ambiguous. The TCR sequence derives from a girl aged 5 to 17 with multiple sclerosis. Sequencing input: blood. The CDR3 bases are TGTGCCAGCACCGGACCCTTTGTCTATGGCTACACCTTC. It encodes CASTGPFVYGYTF.